The text below deals with one TCR beta chain. The antigen remains unidentified. This specimen comes from a study of CD4 T cells in relation to SARS-CoV-2 and coronaviruses. Study context: After about nine days of antigen culture, PBMC TCR beta CDR3s were sequenced.

Germline V gives CDR1 LGHNA, CDR2 YSLEER. The CDR3 sequence is 15 residues long. With 6 bases clipped from V and 1 base from J, the junction kept 6 bases outside the gene matches. Only in-frame clones appear in the TCRdb table, and some are missing; sequencing was by immunoSEQ multiplex PCR. The sample carries 26,000 or so clones, 74% recorded once. The unexposed donors gave CD4+ T cells in about 2010-2019, prior to COVID-19. The cells were cultured for over eight days before CD4+ T cells were isolated. The sample consisted of CD4+ T cells from PBMCs, cultured in vitro. The clonotype comes from a human donor in good health. This chain uses TRBV4-3 with TRBJ2-1, with 7 bases that match TRBD2. This chain's CDR3 is CASSPRLASYNEQFF. The CDR3 DNA sequence: TGCGCCAGCAGTCCTAGACTAGCATCCTACAATGAGCAGTTCTTC.